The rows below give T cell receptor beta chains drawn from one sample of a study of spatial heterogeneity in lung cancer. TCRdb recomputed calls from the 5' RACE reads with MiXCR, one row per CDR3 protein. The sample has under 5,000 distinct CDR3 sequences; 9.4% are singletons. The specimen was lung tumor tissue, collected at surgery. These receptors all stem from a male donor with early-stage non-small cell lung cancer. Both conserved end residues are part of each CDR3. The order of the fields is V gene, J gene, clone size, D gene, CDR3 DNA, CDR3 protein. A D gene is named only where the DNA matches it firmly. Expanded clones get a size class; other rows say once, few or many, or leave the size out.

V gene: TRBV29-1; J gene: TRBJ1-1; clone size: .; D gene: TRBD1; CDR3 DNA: TGCAGCGTGCGAGGAGGGGGCGAGACTGAAGCTTTCTTT; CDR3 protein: CSVRGGGETEAFF
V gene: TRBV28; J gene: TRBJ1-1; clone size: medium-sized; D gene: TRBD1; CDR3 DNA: TGTGCCAGCAGTCCACTCGGAGGACAGGGGAGGACTGAAGCTTTCTTT; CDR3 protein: CASSPLGGQGRTEAFF
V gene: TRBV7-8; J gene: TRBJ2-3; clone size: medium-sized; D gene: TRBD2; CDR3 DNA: TGTGCCAGCAGCCGCGGCCCAACTAGCGGGAGCACAGATACGCAGTATTTT; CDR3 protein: CASSRGPTSGSTDTQYF
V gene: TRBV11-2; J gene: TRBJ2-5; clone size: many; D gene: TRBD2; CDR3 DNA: TGTGCCAGCAGTTTACTAGCGGGGGCCCGAGAGACCCAGTACTTC; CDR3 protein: CASSLLAGARETQYF
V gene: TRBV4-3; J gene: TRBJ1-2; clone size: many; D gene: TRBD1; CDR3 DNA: TGCGCCAGCAGCTTACAGGGGGGGTATGGCTACACCTTC; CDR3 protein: CASSLQGGYGYTF
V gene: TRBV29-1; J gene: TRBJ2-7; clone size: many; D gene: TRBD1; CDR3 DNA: TGCAGCGTTGGGACCGGGACAGTAACCTACGAGCAGTACTTC; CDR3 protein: CSVGTGTVTYEQYF
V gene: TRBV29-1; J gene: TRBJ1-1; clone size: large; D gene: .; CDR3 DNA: TGCAGCGTCACGGGACATTTAAACACTGAAGCTTTCTTT; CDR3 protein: CSVTGHLNTEAFF
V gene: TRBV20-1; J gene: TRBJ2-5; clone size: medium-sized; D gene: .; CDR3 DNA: TGCAGTGCTAGAGATCTGGGGACCCGAGAGACCCAGTACTTC; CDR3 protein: CSARDLGTRETQYF
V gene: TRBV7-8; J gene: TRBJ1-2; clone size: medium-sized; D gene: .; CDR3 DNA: TGTGCCAGCAGCCGTGACAGTCGCGGCTACACCTTC; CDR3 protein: CASSRDSRGYTF
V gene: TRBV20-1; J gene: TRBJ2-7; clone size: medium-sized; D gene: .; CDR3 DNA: TGCAGTGCCAGCCAAACAGTGAGCTCCTACGAGCAGTACTTC; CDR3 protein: CSASQTVSSYEQYF
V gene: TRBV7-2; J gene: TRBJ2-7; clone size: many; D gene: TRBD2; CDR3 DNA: TGTGCCAGCAGCCCGGGGACTAGTGGCGAGCAGTACTTC; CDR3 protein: CASSPGTSGEQYF
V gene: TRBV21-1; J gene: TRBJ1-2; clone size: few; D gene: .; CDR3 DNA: TGTGCCAGCAGCAAAAGTGGCAGGGTTGGAGGCTACACCTTC; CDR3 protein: CASSKSGRVGGYTF
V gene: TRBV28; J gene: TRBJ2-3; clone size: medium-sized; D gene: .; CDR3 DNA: TGTGCCAGCAGGCCGGAATGGGTCACAGATACGCAGTATTTT; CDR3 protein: CASRPEWVTDTQYF
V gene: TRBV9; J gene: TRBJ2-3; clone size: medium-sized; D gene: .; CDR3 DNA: TGTGCCAGCAGCGGGGGACGGATTAGCACAGATACGCAGTATTTT; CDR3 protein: CASSGGRISTDTQYF
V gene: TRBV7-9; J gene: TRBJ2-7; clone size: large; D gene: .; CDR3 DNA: TGTGCCAGCAGCCCACCGGGCTACGAGCAGTACTTC; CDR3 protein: CASSPPGYEQYF
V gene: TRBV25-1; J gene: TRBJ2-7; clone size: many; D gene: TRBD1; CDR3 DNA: TGTGCCAGTCGCGGGACAGGCCCCGCCTACGAGCAGTACTTC; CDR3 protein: CASRGTGPAYEQYF
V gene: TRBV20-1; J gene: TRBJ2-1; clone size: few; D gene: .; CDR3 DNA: TGCAGTGCTAGAAACTTCAATGAGCAGTTCTTC; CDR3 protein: CSARNFNEQFF
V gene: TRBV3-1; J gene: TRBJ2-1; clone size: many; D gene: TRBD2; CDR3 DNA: TGTGCCAGCAGCCGTAAGTTGGGACTAGCGGGTAACAATGAGCAGTTCTTC; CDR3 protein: CASSRKLGLAGNNEQFF
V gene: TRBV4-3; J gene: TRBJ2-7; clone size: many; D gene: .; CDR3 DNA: TGCGCCAGCAGCCAAGATTGGGACGGCCATCGGTACTTC; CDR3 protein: CASSQDWDGHRYF
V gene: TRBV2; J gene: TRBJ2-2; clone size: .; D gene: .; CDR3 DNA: TGTGCCAGCAGTGACGGGGACACTAACACCGGGGAGCTGTTTTTT; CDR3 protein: CASSDGDTNTGELFF
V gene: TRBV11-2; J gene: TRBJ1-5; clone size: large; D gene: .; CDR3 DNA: TGTGCCAGCAGCTCCGGGACATTCCAGCCCCAGCATTTT; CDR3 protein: CASSSGTFQPQHF
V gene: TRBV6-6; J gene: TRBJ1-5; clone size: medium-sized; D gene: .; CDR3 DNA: TGTGCCAGCAGTCCCGGGGGAATGGCTCAAAATAGCAATCAGCCCCAGCATTTT; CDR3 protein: CASSPGGMAQNSNQPQHF
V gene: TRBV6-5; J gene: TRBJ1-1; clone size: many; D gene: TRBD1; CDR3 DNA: TGTGCCAGCAGTTCCGGGACAGGGTTGAACACTGAAGCTTTCTTT; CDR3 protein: CASSSGTGLNTEAFF
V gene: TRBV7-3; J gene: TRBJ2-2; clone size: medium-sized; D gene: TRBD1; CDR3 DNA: TGTGCCAGCAGCTTAGGACAGGGGAACACCGGGGAGCTGTTTTTT; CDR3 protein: CASSLGQGNTGELFF
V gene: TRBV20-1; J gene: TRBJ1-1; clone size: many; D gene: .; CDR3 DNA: TGCAGTGCGCCAAAATTGAGGGGTCCGAACACTGAAGCTTTCTTT; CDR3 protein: CSAPKLRGPNTEAFF
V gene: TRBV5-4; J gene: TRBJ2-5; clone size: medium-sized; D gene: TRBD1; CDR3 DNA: TGTGCCAGCAGCATGGACAGGACTGTGGAGACCCAGTACTTC; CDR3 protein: CASSMDRTVETQYF
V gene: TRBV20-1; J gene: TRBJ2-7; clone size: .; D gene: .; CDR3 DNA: TGCAGTGCTAGAGATCCGACTAGTACGGCTGGCGAGCAGTACTTC; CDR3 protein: CSARDPTSTAGEQYF
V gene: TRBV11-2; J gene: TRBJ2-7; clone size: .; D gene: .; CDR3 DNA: TGTGCCAGCAGCTTAGGCGGGACAGCCCTCTACGAGCAGTACTTC; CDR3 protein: CASSLGGTALYEQYF
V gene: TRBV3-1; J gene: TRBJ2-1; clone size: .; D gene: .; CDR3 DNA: TGTGCCAGCAGCCAAGCTAGTCGCTCCTACAATGAGCAGTTCTTC; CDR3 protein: CASSQASRSYNEQFF
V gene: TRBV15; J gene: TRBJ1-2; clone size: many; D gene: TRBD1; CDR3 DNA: TGTGCCACCAGCACCCGACAGGGGAGGAGTGGCTACACCTTC; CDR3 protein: CATSTRQGRSGYTF
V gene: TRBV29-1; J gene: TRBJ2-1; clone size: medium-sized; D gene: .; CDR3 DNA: TGCAGCGCCGACGTAAAGCGAGACAATGAGCAGTTCTTC; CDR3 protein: CSADVKRDNEQFF
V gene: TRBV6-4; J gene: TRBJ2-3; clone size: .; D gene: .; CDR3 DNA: TGTGCCAGCTCAGCCCCGTCAGATACGCAGTATTTT; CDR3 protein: CASSAPSDTQYF
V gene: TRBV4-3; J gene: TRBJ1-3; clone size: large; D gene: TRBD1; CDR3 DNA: TGCGCCAGCAGCCAAGATGGAGGGGGCTATGGAAACACCATATATTTT; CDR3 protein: CASSQDGGGYGNTIYF
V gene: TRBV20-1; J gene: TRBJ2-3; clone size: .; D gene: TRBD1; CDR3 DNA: TGCAGTGCTATCAGGACAGGGAGGCCAGATACGCAGTATTTT; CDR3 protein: CSAIRTGRPDTQYF
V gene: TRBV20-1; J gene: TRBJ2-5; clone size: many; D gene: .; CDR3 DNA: TGCAGTGCCGTCGAAGGAGAGACCCAGTACTTC; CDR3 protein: CSAVEGETQYF
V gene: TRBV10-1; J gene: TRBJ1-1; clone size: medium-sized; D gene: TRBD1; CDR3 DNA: TGCGCCAGCAGCAGGACAGGGGCCACTGAAGCTTTCTTT; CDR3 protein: CASSRTGATEAFF
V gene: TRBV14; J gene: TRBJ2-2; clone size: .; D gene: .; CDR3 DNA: TGTGCCAGCCAACGGGGGGCGCGGACCGGGGAGCTGTTTTTT; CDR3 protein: CASQRGARTGELFF
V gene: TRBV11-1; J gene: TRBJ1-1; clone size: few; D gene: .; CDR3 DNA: TGTGCCAGCAGTGTCCAGACGTACACTGAAGCTTTCTTT; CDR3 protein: CASSVQTYTEAFF
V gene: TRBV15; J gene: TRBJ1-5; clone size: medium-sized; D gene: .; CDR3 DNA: TGTGCCACCAGCAGAGACTTGAACCGGGGGGCGTCGAATCAGCCCCAGCATTTT; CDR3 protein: CATSRDLNRGASNQPQHF
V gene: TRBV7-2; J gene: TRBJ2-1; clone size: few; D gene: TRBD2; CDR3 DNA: TGTGCCAGCAGCTTAAACCGCGGGAGGGCGCGTCTTTATTCCTACAATGAGCAGTTCTTC; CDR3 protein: CASSLNRGRARLYSYNEQFF
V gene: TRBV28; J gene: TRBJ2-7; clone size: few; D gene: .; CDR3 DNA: TGTGCCAGCAGTTTTTGGGTTCGGGGGCAGGACGAGCAGTACTTC; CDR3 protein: CASSFWVRGQDEQYF
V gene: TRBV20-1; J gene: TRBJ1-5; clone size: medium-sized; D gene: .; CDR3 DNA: TGCAGTGCTAGAGCGACCCCTAATCAGCCCCAGCATTTT; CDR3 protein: CSARATPNQPQHF
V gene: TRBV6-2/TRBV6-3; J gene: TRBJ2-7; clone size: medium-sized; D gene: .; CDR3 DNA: TGTGCCAGCAGTTACGAACCCAGCGGACCCCCCCGAGAGCAGTACTTC; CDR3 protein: CASSYEPSGPPREQYF
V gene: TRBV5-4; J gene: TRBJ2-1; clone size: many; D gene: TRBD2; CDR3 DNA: TGTGCCAGCAGCTTGAGGACTAGCGGGAGAGCCTCCTACAATGAGCAGTTCTTC; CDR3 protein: CASSLRTSGRASYNEQFF
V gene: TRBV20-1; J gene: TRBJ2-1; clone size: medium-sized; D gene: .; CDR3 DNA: TGCAGTGCTAGAAAGGTGGTTGAGCAGTTCTTC; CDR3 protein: CSARKVVEQFF
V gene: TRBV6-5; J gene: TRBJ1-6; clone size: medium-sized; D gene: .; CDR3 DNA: TGTGCCAGCAGGCCATTATCAGGGAGCGGGGATAATTCACCCCTCCACTTT; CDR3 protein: CASRPLSGSGDNSPLHF
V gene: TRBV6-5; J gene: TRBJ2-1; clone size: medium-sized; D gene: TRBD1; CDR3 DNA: TGTGCCAGCACAGCCGGGACAGGGGAAAATGAGCAGTTCTTC; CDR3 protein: CASTAGTGENEQFF
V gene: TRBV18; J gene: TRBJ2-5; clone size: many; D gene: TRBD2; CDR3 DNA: TGTGCCAGCTCAAAAGGGACTAGCGGGGAAGTTCGAGAGACCCAGTACTTC; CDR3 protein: CASSKGTSGEVRETQYF
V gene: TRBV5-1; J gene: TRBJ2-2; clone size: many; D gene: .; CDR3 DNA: TGCGCCAGCAGCTTAACTCAGGCTGGCACCGGGGAGCTGTTTTTT; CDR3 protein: CASSLTQAGTGELFF
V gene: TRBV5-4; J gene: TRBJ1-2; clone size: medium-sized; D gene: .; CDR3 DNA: TGTGCCAGCAGCATAGAGAACTATGGCTACACCTTC; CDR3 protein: CASSIENYGYTF
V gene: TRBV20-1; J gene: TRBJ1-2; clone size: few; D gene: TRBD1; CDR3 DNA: TGCAGTGCGGACCAGACGGGACAGGGCTATGGCTACACCTTC; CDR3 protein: CSADQTGQGYGYTF
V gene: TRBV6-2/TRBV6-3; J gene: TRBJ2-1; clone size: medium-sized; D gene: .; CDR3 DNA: TGTGCCAGCAGTTACCCATACAATGAGCAGTTCTTC; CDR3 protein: CASSYPYNEQFF
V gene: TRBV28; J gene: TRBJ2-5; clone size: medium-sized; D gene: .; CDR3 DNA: TGTGCCAGCAGGCTTGATGGGGTGGTGGAGACCCAGTACTTC; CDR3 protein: CASRLDGVVETQYF
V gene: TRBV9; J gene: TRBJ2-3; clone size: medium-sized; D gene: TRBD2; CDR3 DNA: TGTGCCAGCAGCGTAGTGGGACTAGCATCAGATACGCAGTATTTT; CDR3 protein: CASSVVGLASDTQYF
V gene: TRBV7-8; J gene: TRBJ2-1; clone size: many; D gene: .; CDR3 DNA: TGTGCCAGCAGCTTAGAAAGGGGTGGTTCCTACAATGAGCAGTTCTTC; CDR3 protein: CASSLERGGSYNEQFF
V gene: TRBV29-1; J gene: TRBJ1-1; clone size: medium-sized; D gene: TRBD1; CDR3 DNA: TGCAGCGTTGAGGGGACAGAACTTAACACTGAAGCTTTCTTT; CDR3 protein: CSVEGTELNTEAFF
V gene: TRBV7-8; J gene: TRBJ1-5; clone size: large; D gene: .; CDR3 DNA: TGTGCCAGCAGCTTATGGGGAGAGAGCAATCAGCCCCAGCATTTT; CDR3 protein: CASSLWGESNQPQHF
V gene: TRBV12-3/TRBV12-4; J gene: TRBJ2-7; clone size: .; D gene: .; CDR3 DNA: TGTGCCAGCAGTTTTTACGGGTCCTACGAGCAGTACTTC; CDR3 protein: CASSFYGSYEQYF
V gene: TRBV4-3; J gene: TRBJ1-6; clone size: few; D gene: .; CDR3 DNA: TGCGCCAGCAGCCAGGGTCCAAGGACAGAAAATTCACCCCTCCACTTT; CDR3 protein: CASSQGPRTENSPLHF
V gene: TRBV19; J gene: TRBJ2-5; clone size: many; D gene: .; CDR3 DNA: TGTGCCAGTAGAGACACAGGGGGGGTCCAAGAGACCCAGTACTTC; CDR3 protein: CASRDTGGVQETQYF